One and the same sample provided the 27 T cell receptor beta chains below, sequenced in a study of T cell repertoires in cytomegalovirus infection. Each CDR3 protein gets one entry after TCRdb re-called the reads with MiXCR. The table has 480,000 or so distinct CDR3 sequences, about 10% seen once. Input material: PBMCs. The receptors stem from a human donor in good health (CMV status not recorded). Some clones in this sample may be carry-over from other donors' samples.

As DNA, the CDR3 is TGTGCCAGCAGCTTAGGAGGCGGACAGCACACTGAAGCTTTCTTT. Translated: CASSLGGGQHTEAFF. This sequence joins TRBV7-6 and TRBJ1-1, with D possibly being TRBD1 (6 bases). The V and J ends lost 1 base and 3 bases respectively, with 12 bases between them. From germline, CDR1 is SGHVS and CDR2 FNYEAQ. This CDR3 has 15 residues.

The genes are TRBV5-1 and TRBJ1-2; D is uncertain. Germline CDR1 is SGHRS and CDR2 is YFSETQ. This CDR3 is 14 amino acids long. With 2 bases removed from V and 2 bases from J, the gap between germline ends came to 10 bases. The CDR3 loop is CASSLEGINYGYTF. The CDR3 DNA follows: TGCGCCAGCAGCTTAGAGGGTATCAACTATGGCTACACCTTC. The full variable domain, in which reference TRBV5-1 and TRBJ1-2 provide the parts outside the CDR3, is KAGVTQTPRYLIKTRGQQVTLSCSPISGHRSVSWYQQTPGQGLQFLFEYFSETQRNKGNFPGRFSGRQFSNSRSEMNVSTLELGDSALYLCASSLEGINYGYTFGSGTRLTVV.

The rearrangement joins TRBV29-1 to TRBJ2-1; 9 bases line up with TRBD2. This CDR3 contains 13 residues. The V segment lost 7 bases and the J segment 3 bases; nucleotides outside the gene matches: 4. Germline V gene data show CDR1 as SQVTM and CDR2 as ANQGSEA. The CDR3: CSASSGIYNEQFF. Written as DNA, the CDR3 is TGCAGCGCGTCTAGCGGGATCTACAATGAGCAGTTCTTC.

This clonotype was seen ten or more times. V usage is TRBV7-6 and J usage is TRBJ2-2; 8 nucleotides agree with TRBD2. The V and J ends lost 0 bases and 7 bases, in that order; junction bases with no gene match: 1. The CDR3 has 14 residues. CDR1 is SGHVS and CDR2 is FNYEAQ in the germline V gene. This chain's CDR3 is CASSLAGTSGELFF. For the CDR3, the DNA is TGTGCCAGCAGCTTAGCCGGGACTAGCGGGGAGCTGTTTTTT.

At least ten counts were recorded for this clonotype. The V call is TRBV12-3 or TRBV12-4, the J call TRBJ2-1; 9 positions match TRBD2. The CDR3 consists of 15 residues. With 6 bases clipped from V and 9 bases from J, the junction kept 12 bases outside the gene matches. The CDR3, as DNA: TGTGCCAGCAGCCCTAGGGCGGGGGGGCTGGTTGAGCAGTTCTTC. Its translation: CASSPRAGGLVEQFF.

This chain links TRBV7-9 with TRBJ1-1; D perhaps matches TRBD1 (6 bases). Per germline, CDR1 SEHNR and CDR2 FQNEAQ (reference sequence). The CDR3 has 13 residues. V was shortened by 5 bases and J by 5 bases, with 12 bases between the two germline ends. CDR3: CASSGRGVTEAFF. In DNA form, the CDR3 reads TGTGCCAGCAGCGGTAGGGGGGTGACTGAAGCTTTCTTT.

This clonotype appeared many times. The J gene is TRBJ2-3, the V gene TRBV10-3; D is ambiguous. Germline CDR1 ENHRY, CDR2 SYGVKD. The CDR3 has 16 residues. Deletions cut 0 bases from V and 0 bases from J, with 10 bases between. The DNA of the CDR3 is TGTGCCATCAGTGAGTCTGCAAACCCTAGCACAGATACGCAGTATTTT. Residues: CAISESANPSTDTQYF.

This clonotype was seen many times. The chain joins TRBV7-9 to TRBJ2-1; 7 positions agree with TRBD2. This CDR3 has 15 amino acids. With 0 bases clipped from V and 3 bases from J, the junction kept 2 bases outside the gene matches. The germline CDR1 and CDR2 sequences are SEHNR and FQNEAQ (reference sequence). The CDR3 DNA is TGTGCCAGCAGCTTAGCGGGGGGGATCTACAATGAGCAGTTCTTC. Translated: CASSLAGGIYNEQFF.

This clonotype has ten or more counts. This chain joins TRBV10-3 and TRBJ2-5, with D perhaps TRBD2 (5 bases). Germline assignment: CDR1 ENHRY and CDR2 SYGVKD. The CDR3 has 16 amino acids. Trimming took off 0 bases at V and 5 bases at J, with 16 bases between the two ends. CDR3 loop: CAISESILSSTETQYF. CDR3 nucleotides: TGTGCCATCAGTGAGTCAATATTATCTAGCACGGAGACCCAGTACTTC.

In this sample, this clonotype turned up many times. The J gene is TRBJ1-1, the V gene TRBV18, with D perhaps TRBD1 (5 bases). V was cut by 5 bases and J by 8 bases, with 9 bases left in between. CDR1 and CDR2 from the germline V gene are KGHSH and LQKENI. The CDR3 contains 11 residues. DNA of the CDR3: TGTGCCAGCTCATCAGACAGAGAAGCTTTCTTT. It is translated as CASSSDREAFF.

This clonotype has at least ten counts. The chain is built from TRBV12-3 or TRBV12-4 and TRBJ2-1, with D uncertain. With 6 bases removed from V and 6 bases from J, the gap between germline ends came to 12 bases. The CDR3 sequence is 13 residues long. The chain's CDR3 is CASSGPGGNEQFF. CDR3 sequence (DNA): TGTGCCAGCAGCGGTCCCGGCGGCAATGAGCAGTTCTTC.

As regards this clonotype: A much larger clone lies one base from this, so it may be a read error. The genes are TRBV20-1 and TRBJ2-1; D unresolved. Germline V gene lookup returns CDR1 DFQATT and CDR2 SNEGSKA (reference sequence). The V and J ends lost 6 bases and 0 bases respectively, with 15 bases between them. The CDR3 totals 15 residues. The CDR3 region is CSAIRQTFSYNEQFF. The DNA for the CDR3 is TGCAGTGCCATACGCCAGACGTTCTCCTACAATGAGCAGTTCTTC.

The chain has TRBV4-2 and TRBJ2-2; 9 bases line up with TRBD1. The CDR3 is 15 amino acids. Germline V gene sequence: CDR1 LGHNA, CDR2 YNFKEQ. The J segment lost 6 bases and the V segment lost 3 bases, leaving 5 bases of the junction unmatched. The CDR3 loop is CASSQNTGGPGELFF. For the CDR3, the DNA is TGTGCCAGCAGCCAGAATACAGGGGGCCCCGGGGAGCTGTTTTTT.

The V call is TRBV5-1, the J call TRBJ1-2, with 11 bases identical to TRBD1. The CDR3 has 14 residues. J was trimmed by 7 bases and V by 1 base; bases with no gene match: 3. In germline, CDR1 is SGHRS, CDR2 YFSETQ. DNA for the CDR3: TGCGCCAGCAGCTTGCAGGGACAGGGGGTTGGCTACACCTTC. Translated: CASSLQGQGVGYTF. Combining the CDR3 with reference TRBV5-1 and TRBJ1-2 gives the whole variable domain KAGVTQTPRYLIKTRGQQVTLSCSPISGHRSVSWYQQTPGQGLQFLFEYFSETQRNKGNFPGRFSGRQFSNSRSEMNVSTLELGDSALYLCASSLQGQGVGYTFGSGTRLTVV.

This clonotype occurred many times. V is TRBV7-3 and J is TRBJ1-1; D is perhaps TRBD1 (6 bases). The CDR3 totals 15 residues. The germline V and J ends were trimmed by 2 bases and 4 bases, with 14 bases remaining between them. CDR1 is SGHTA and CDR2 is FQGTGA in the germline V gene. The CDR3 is CASSLWGRGGTEAFF. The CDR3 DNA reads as TGTGCCAGCAGCTTATGGGGCAGGGGCGGCACTGAAGCTTTCTTT.

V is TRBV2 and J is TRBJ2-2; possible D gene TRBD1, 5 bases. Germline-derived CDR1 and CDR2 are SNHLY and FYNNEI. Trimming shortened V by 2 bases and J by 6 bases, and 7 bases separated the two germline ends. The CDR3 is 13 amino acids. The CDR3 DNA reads TGTGCCAGCAGTGAAAGGGGTTCCGGGGAGCTGTTTTTT. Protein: CASSERGSGELFF.

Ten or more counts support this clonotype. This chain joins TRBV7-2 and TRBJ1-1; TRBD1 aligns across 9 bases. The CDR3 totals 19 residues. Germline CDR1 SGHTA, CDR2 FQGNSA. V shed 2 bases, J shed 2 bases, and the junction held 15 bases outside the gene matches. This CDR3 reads CASSLIGGSDRGLNTEAFF. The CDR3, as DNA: TGTGCCAGCAGCTTAATAGGTGGTTCGGACAGGGGCCTTAACACTGAAGCTTTCTTT.

In nucleotides, the CDR3 is TGTGCCAGCGAAGCAGGGGGCGCGTACGAGCAGTACTTC. It specifies CASEAGGAYEQYF. The chain employs TRBV6-6 and TRBJ2-7; 8 nucleotides agree with TRBD1. The CDR3 runs 13 residues. Germline lookup yields CDR1 MNHNY and CDR2 SVGAGI (reference sequence). Unmatched junction bases numbered 7, after V lost 8 bases and J lost 4 bases.

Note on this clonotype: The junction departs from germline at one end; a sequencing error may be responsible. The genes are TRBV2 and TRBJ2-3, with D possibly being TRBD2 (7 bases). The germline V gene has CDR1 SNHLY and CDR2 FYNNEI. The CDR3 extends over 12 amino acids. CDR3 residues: CASGGALRTQNF. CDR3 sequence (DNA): TGTGCCAGCGGGGGGGCCCTGAGAACGCAGAATTTT.

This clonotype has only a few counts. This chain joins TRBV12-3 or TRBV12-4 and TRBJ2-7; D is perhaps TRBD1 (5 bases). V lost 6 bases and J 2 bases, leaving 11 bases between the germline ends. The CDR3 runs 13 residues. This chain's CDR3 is CASREGATYEQYF. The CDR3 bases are TGTGCCAGCAGGGAAGGGGCGACCTACGAGCAGTACTTC.

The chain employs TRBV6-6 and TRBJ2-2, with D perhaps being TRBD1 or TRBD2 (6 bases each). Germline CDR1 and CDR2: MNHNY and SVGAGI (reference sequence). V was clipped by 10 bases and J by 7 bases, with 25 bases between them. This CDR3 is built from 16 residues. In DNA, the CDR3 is TGTGCCACTAAGGGGGGCAGGGAAAAAAAGGACGGGGAGCTGTTTTTT. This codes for CATKGGREKKDGELFF.

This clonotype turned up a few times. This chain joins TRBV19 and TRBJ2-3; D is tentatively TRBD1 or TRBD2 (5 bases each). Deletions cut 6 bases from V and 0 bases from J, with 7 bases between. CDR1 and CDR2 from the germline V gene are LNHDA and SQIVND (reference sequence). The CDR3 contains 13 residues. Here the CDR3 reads CASSGASTDTQYF. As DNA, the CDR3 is TGTGCCAGTAGCGGGGCAAGCACAGATACGCAGTATTTT.

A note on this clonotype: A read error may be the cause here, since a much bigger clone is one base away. CDR3 bases: TGTGCCAGCTCGACCGGGACACAAAACACCTTATATTTT. It yields the protein CASSTGTQNTLYF. The rearrangement joins TRBV25-1 to TRBJ1-3; D possibly corresponds to TRBD1 (6 bases). The CDR3 contains 13 residues. CDR1 MGHDK and CDR2 SYGVNS come from the germline V gene.

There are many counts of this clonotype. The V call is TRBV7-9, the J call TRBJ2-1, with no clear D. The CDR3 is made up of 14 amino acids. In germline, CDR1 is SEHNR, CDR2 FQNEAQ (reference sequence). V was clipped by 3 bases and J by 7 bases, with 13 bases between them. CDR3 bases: TGTGCCAGCAGCTTGGTGCCTTCGAGGAATGAGCAGTTCTTC. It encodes CASSLVPSRNEQFF.

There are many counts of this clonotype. CDR3 nucleotide sequence: TGTGCCAGCAGCCCAAGACACCCAAGGAAAGGCTATGGCTACACCTTC. Translated: CASSPRHPRKGYGYTF. The V gene is TRBV5-6, the J gene TRBJ1-2, with D unresolved. CDR1 and CDR2 from the germline V gene are SGHDT and YYEEEE. There are 16 residues in the CDR3. V was clipped by 4 bases and J by 4 bases, with 20 bases between them.

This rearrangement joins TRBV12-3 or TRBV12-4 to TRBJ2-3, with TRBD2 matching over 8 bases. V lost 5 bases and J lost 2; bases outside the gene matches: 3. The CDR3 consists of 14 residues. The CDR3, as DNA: TGTGCCAGCAGTCGGCGGGGGGCCACAGATACGCAGTATTTT. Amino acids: CASSRRGATDTQYF.

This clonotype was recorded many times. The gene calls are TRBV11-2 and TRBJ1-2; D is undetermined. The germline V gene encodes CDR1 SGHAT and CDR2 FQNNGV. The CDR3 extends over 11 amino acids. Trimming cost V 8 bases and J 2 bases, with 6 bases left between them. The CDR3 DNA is TGTGCCAGCGGGATGAACTATGGCTACACCTTC. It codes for CASGMNYGYTF.